A selection of T cell receptor beta chains follows, all from one sample in a study of cytomegalovirus exposure and HLA in healthy donors. Sequencing was performed with immunoSEQ multiplex PCR; in TCRdb, only in-frame clones are kept and a portion is missing. The repertoire holds around 100,000 clones, with just over 65% as singletons. Sequencing was performed on PBMCs. These receptors came from a man between 25 and 39 years old in good health and CMV-seronegative. Each CDR3 is given with its conserved first and last residue. The order of the fields is V gene, CDR3 protein.

>TRBV6-5
CASRDRGNQPQHF
>TRBV7-9
CASSLEGAYGYTF
>TRBV28
CASSRGTGNFDEQFF
>TRBV19
CASSTRDRVTEAFF
>TRBV30
CAWSWNSGETQYF
>TRBV7-8
CASSSAGGPQHF
>TRBV5-1
CASSLFLGLGGEAFF
>TRBV5-1
CASRQGDGNIQYF
>TRBV7-9
CASSLGTGADTQYF
>TRBV5-1
CASSFGGQGGYQETQYF
>TRBV6-5
CASRRGGLREKLFF
>TRBV9
CASSPRGLNTEAFF
>TRBV30
CAWSAQGAGEKLFF
>TRBV6-1
CASMTGGGNQPQHF
>TRBV14
CASSQAGGAGYGYTF
>TRBV5-4
CASSLWRSEQYF
>TRBV7-2
CASSRTGVGEGTEAFF
>TRBV4-2
CASSQATGLEGPYEQYF
>TRBV4-1
CASSQEGFQGWEQYF
>TRBV11-2
CASSRGQSGRDTGELFF
>TRBV5-1
CASGQGRNSPLHF
>TRBV27
CASSPRDRDRDTQYF
>TRBV27
CASAYPGANVLTF
>TRBV4-2
CASSQDAGGLEAFF
>TRBV7-2
CASSPTPANYGYTF
>TRBV6-5
CASSRTGYEQYF
>TRBV30
CAWSVPPGRDTQYF
>TRBV5-1
CASILGAEGETQYF
>TRBV10-3
CAISGESRSNQPQHF
>TRBV19
CASSRLGTGGYEQYF
>TRBV11-2
CASSQTGLAGNTQYF
>TRBV5-1
CASSLEGEGYGYTF
>TRBV29-1
CSLITSSTQYF
>TRBV5-6
CASSITATNEKLFF
>TRBV5-6
CASSLTSGSTSYNEQFF
>TRBV27
CASSLAATLYEQYF
>TRBV27
CASSLSHLYSNQPQHF
>TRBV7-2
CASSLGQGVYEQYF
>TRBV19
CASSIRGEGAHQPQHF
>TRBV7-9
CASSRTTGQFF
>TRBV7-9
CASSLGTGSEWETQYF
>TRBV11-2
CASSLLREQYF
>TRBV27
CASSLGGAAEQFF
>TRBV10-3
CAITGGGGDEQFF
>TRBV5-6
CASSLVPSGSLYEQYF
>TRBV6-5
CASSYGGGGKLFF
>TRBV13
CASSSSGQGNTEAFF
>TRBV19
CASVPSGGRDTQYF
>TRBV7-3
CASSRYGQGSGANVLTF
>TRBV5-4
CASSDGDTEAFF
>TRBV5-5
CASSGRTSGYNEQFF
>TRBV5-6
CATTGTGLNEETQYF
>TRBV6-5
CASSYSGEYTEAFF